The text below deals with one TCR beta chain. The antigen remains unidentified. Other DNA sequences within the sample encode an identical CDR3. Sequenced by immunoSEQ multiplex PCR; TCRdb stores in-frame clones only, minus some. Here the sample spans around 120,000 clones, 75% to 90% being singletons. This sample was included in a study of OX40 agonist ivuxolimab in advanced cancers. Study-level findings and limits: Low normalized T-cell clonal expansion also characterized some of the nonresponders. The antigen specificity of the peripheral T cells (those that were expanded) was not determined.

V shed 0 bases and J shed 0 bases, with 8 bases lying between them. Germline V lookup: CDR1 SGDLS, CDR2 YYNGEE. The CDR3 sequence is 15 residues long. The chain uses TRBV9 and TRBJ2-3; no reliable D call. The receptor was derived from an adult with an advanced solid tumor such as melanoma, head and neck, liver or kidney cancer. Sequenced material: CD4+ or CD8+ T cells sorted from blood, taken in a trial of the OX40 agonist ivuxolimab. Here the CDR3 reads CASSVGVGSTDTQYF. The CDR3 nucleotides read TGTGCCAGCAGCGTAGGAGTGGGAAGCACAGATACGCAGTATTTT.